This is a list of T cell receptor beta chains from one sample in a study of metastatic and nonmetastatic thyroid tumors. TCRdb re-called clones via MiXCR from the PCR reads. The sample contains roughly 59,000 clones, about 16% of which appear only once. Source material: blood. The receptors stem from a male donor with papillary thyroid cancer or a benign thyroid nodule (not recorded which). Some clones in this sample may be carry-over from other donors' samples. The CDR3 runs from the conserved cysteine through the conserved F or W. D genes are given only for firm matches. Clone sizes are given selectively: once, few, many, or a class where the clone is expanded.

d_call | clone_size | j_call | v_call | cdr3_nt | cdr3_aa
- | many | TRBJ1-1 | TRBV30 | TGTGCCTGGAGTGTAAAGGGGGTCACTGAAGCTTTCTTT | CAWSVKGVTEAFF
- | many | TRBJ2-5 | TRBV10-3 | TGTGCCATCAGTTCGCCGACGGGAGAGACCCAGTACTTC | CAISSPTGETQYF
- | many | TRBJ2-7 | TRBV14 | TGTGCCAGCAGCCAAGCTAATTACGAGCAGTACTTC | CASSQANYEQYF
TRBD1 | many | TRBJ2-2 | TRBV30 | TGTGCCTGGAGTACAGGGGCCGGGGAGCTGTTTTTT | CAWSTGAGELFF
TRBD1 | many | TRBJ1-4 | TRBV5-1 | TGCGCCAGCAGCTTTACCGGGACAGGGAGTGAAAAACTGTTTTTT | CASSFTGTGSEKLFF
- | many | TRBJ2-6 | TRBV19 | TGTGCCAGTAGTATTAGGGGGGCTAGCTCTGGGGCCAACGTCCTGACTTTC | CASSIRGASSGANVLTF
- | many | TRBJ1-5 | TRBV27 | TGTGCCAGCAGTTCCCCGCTCGGGGCGCCCCAGCATTTT | CASSSPLGAPQHF
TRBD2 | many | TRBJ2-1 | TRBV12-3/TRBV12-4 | TGTGCCAGCCAAATAGCGGGGGGGTACAATGAGCAGTTCTTC | CASQIAGGYNEQFF
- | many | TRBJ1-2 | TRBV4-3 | TGCGCCAGCAGCCAAGTCGTCCCGAGCTATGGCTACACCTTC | CASSQVVPSYGYTF
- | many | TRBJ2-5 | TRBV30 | TGTGCCTGGAGTGTATTCAGGGGGGCTGGTGAGACCCAGTACTTC | CAWSVFRGAGETQYF
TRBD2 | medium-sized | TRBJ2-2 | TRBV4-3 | TGCGCCAGCAGCCAAGGTTCGGGACTAGCGAACACCGGGGAGCTGTTTTTT | CASSQGSGLANTGELFF
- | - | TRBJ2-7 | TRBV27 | TGTGCCAGAAACGAGCAGTACTTC | CARNEQYF
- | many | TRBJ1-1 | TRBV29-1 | TGCAGCGCGATCGGGAAGGGGGGCAGCACTGAAGCTTTCTTT | CSAIGKGGSTEAFF
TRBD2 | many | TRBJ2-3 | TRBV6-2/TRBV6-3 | TGTGCCAGCAGTGAGACTAGCGGAGATAGCACAGATACGCAGTATTTT | CASSETSGDSTDTQYF
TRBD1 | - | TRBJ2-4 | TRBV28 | TGTGCCACTGACCCGGGACAGGGGGCCAAAAACATTCAGTACTTC | CATDPGQGAKNIQYF
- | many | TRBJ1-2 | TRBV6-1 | TGTGCCAGCAGTGAAACAGAATATGGCTACACCTTC | CASSETEYGYTF
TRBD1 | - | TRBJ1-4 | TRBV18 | TGTGCCAGCTCACCACCGACCAGGGGGAAACTGTTTTTT | CASSPPTRGKLFF
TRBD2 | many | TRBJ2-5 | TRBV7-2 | TGTGCCAGCAGCCTTGGACTAGCGGGGGACCAAGAGACCCAGTACTTC | CASSLGLAGDQETQYF
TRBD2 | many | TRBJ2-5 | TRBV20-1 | TGCAGTGCTTGGACTAGCGGGAGAGCAGAGACCCAGTACTTC | CSAWTSGRAETQYF
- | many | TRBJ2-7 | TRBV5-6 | TGTGCCAGCAGCTTGTATTCGGATGGTTCCTACGAATCGCAGTACTTC | CASSLYSDGSYESQYF
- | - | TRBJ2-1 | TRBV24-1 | TGTGCCACCAGCCCCGGTACTCTCATCCCCAATGAGCAGTTCTTC | CATSPGTLIPNEQFF
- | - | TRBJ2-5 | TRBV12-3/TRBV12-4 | TGTGCCAGCAGCTTGGCGCAGGGGGGCGTTGAGACCCAGTACTTC | CASSLAQGGVETQYF
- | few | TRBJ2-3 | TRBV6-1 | TGTGCCAGCAGTGACCATCCATGGGGCACAGATACGCAGTATTTT | CASSDHPWGTDTQYF
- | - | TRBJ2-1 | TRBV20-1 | TGCAGGCCGACCGGGAGTAGCTCCTACAATGAGCAGTTCTTC | CRPTGSSSYNEQFF
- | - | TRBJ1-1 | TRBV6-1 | TGTGCCAGCAGCCCCGACGGGATGCCTACTGAAGCTTTCTTT | CASSPDGMPTEAFF
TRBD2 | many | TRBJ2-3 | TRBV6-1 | TGTGCCAGCATCAAGCGGGGAACCACAGATACGCAGTATTTT | CASIKRGTTDTQYF
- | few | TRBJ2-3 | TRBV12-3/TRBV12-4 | TGTGCCAGCAGTTCACGACAGTGCGTGGCAGATACGCAGTATTTT | CASSSRQCVADTQYF
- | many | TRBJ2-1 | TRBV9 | TGTGCCAGCAGCGGTCAGGGTTCCTACAATGAGCAGTTCTTC | CASSGQGSYNEQFF
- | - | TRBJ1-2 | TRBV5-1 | TGCGCCAGCAGCTTGGGACAGGGCTACACCTTC | CASSLGQGYTF
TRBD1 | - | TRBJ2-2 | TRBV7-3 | TGTGCCAGCAGCTTCACCGGGACAGGCACCTGGGAGCTGTTTTTT | CASSFTGTGTWELFF
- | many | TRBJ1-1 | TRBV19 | TGTGCCAGTAGTACCTCGACAGTAAACACTGAAGCTTTCTTT | CASSTSTVNTEAFF
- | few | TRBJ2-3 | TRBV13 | TGTGCCAGCGGCTTACTCGGCGGCCATAGCACAGATACGCAGTATTTT | CASGLLGGHSTDTQYF
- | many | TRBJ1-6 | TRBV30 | TGTGCCTGGGGAGCCCGATCCCCTTCACCCCTCCACTTT | CAWGARSPSPLHF
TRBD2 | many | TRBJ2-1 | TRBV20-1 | TGCAGTGCTAGGTCACTCCCAGCGGGAGATCGTGAGCAGTTCTTC | CSARSLPAGDREQFF
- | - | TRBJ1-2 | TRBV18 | TGTACCAGCTCACCAGGGGCTGTGAACTATGGCTACACCTTC | CTSSPGAVNYGYTF
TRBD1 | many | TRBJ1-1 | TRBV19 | TGTGCCAGTAGTATGTTGGGACAGGGGGCCCTCATGAACACTGAAGCTTTCTTT | CASSMLGQGALMNTEAFF
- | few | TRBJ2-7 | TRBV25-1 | TGTGCCAGCAGTCACCGGGGCAGCCTTAGCTCCTACGAGCAGTACTTT | CASSHRGSLSSYEQYF
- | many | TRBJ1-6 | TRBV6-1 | TGTGCCAGCAGTGAACCTGGAGACTATAATTCACCCCTCCACTTT | CASSEPGDYNSPLHF
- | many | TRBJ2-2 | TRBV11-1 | TGTGCCAGCAGCTTAATGTCCGCCGGGAACACCGGGGAGCTGTTTTTT | CASSLMSAGNTGELFF
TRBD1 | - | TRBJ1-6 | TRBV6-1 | TGTGCCAGCAGTCGGTACAGGGGGCAGCTGGGGTCTTTCTTT | CASSRYRGQLGSFF
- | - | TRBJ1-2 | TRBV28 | TGTGCCAGCAGTTTAACGGGTCCCTATGGATACACCTTC | CASSLTGPYGYTF
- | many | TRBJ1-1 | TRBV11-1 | TGTGCCAGCAGCCCACAGTCTCAGAGTCTGAACACTGAAGCTTTCTTT | CASSPQSQSLNTEAFF